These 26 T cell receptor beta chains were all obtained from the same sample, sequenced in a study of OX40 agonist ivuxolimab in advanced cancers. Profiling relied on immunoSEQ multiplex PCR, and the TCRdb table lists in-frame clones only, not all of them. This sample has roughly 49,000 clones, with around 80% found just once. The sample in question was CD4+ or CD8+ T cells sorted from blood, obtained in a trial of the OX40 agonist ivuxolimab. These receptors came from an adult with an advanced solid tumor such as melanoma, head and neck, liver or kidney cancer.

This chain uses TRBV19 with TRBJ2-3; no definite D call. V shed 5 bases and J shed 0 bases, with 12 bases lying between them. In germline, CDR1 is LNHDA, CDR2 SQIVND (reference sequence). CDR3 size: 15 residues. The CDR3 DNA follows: TGTGCCAGTAGTTTCGACGGATCTAGCACAGATACGCAGTATTTT. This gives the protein CASSFDGSSTDTQYF.

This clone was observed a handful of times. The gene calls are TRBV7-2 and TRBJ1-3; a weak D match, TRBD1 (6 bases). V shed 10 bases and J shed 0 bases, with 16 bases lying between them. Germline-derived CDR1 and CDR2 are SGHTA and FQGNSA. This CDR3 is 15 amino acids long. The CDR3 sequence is CATGQRSGSGNTIYF. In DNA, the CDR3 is TGTGCCACCGGACAGCGCTCGGGCTCTGGAAACACCATATATTTT.

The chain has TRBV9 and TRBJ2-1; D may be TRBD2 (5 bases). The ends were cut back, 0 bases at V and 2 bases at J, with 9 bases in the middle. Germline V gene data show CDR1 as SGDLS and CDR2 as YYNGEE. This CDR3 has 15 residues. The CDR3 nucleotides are TGTGCCAGCAGCGTAGGTTCGGAGGCCTACAATGAGCAGTTCTTC. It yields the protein CASSVGSEAYNEQFF.

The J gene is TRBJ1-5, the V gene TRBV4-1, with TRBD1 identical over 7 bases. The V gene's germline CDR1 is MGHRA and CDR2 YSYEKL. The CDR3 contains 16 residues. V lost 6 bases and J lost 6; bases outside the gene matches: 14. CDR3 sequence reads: CASSTGTAYGSQPQHF. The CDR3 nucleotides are TGCGCCAGCAGTACCGGGACAGCTTATGGCAGTCAGCCCCAGCATTTT.

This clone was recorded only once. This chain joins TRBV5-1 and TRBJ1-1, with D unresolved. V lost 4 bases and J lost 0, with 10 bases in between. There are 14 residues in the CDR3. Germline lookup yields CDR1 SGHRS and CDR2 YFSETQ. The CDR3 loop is CASSHGIMNTEAFF. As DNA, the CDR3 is TGCGCCAGCAGCCATGGGATTATGAACACTGAAGCTTTCTTT.

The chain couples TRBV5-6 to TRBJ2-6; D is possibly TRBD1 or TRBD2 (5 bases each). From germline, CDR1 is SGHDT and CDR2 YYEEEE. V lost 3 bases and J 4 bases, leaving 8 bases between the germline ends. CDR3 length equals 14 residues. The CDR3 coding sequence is TGTGCCAGCAGCTGGGACCCAGGGGCCAACGTCCTGACTTTC. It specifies CASSWDPGANVLTF.

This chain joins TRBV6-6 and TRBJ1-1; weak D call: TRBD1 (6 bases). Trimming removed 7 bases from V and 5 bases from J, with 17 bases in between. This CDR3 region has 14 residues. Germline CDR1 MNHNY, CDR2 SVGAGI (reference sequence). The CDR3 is CASTPPGGRTEAFF. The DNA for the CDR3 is TGTGCCAGCACTCCACCGGGGGGGCGGACTGAAGCTTTCTTT.

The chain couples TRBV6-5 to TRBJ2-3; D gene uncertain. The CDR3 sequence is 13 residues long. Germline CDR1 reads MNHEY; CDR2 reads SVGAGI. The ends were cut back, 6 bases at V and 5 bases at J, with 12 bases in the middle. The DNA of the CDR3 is TGTGCCAGCAGGGACCTCGCTTTAGATACGCAGTATTTT. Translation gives CASRDLALDTQYF.

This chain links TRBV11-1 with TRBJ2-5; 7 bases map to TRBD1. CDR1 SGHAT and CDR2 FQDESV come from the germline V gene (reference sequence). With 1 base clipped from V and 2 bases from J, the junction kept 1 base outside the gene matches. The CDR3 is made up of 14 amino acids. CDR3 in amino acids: CASSLGQGQETQYF. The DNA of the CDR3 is TGTGCCAGCAGCTTAGGACAGGGACAAGAGACCCAGTACTTC.

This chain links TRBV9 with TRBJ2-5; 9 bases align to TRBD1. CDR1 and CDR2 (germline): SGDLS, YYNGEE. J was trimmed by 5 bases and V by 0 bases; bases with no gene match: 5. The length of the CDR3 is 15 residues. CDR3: CASSVEGQGSETQYF. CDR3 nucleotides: TGTGCCAGCAGCGTAGAGGGACAGGGTTCGGAGACCCAGTACTTC.

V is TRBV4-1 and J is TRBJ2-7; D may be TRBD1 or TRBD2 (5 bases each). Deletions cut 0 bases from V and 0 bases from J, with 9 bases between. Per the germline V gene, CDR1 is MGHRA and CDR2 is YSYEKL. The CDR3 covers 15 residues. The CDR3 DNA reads TGCGCCAGCAGCCAAGATCGGGGCAGCTCCTACGAGCAGTACTTC. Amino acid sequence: CASSQDRGSSYEQYF.

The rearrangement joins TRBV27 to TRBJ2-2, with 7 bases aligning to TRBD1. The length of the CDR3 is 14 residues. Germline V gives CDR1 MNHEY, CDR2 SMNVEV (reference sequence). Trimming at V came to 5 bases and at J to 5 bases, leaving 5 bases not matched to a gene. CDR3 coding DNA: TGTGCCAGCAGTAGACAGGGAACTACCGGGGAGCTGTTTTTT. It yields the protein CASSRQGTTGELFF.

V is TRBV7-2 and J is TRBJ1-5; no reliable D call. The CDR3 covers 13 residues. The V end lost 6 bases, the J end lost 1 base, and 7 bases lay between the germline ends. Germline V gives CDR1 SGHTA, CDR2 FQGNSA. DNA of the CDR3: TGTGCCAGCAGAAAGGACAGCAATCAGCCCCAGCATTTT. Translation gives CASRKDSNQPQHF.

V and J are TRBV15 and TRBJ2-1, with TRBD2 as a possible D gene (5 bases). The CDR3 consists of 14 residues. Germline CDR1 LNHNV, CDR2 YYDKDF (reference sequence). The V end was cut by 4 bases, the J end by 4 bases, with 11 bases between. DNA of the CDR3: TGTGCCACCAGCAATCACTTAGCGTACAATGAGCAGTTCTTC. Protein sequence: CATSNHLAYNEQFF.

CDR3 DNA: TGCAGTGTAGTCGATTGGTTTGAAGCTTTCTTT. Its protein is CSVVDWFEAFF. The V gene is TRBV20-1, the J gene TRBJ1-1; D is uncertain. The CDR3 covers 11 residues. V lost 7 bases to trimming and J lost 7 bases, with 13 bases between them. The germline V gene has CDR1 DFQATT and CDR2 SNEGSKA (reference sequence).

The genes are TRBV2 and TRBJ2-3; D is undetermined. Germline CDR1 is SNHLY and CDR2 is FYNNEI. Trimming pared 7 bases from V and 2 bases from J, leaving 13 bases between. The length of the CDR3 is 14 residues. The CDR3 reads CASMVGIITDTQYF. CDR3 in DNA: TGTGCCAGCATGGTAGGCATAATCACAGATACGCAGTATTTT.

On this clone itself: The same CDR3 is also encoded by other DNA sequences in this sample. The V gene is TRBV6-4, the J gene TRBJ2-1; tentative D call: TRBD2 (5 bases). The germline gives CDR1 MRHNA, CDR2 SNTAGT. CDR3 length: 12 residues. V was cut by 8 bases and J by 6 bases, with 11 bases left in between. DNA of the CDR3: TGTGCCAGCTTTCCTAGCACCAATGAGCAGTTCTTC. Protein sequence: CASFPSTNEQFF.

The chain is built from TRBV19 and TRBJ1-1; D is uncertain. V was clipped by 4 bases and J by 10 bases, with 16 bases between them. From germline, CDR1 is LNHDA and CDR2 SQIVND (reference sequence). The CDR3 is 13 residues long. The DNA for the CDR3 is TGTGCCAGTAGTACCGGATCCTCGGGAGTAGCTTTCTTT. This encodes CASSTGSSGVAFF.

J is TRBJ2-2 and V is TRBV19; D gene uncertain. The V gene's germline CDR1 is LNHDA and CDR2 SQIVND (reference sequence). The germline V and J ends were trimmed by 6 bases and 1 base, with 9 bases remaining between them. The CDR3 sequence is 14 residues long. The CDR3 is CASRPIMNTGELFF. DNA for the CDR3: TGTGCCAGTAGGCCCATCATGAACACCGGGGAGCTGTTTTTT.

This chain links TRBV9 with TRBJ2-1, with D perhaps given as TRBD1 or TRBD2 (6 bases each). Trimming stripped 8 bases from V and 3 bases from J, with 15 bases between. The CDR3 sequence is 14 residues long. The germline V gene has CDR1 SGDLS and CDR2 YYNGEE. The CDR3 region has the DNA TGTGCCAGTAGGGGGGTCGAGGACTACAATGAGCAGTTCTTC. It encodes CASRGVEDYNEQFF. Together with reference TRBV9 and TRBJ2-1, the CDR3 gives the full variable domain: DSGVTQTPKHLITATGQRVTLRCSPRSGDLSVYWYQQSLDQGLQFLIQYYNGEERAKGNILERFSAQQFPDLHSELNLSSLELGDSALYFCASRGVEDYNEQFFGPGTRLTVL.

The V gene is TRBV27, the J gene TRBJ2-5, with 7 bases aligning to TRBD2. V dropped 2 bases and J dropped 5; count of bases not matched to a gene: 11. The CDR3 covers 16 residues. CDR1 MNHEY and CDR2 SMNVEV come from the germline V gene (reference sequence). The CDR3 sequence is CASSLERGGSRETQYF. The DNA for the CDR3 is TGTGCCAGCAGTTTAGAACGGGGCGGGAGCAGGGAGACCCAGTACTTC.

Written as DNA, the CDR3 is TGCGCCAGCAGTGAGTCAAGGGGGAGAGTCTACGAGCAGTACTTC. It translates to CASSESRGRVYEQYF. J is TRBJ2-7 and V is TRBV10-1, with a tentative D call TRBD1 (6 bases). The V and J ends lost 0 bases and 3 bases respectively, with 12 bases between them. CDR1 is WNHNN, CDR2 SYGVQD, per germline (reference sequence). The CDR3 consists of 15 residues.

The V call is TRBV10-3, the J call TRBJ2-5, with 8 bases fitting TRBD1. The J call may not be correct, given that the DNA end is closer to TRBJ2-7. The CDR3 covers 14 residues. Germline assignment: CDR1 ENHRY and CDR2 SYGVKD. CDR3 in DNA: TGTGCCATCAGTCCAGGACAGGGTCTCTACGAGCAGTACTTC. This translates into CAISPGQGLYEQYF.

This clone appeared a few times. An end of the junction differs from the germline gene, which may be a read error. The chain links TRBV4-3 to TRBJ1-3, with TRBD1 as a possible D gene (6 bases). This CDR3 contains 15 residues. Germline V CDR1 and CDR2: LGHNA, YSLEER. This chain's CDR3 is CASGQGSSSGNTIYF. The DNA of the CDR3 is TGCGCCAGCGGCCAGGGGAGTTCCTCTGGAAACACCATATATTTT.

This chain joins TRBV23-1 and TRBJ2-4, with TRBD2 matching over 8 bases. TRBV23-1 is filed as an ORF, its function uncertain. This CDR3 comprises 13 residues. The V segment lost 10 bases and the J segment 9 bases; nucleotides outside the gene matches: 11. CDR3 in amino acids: CANPGGHPVIQYF. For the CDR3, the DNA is TGCGCCAATCCGGGGGGGCATCCGGTCATTCAGTACTTC.

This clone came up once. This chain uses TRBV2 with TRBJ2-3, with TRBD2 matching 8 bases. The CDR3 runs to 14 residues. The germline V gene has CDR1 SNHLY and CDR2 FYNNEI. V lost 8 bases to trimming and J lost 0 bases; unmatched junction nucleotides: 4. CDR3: CASAAGGSTDTQYF. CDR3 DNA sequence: TGTGCCAGCGCGGCGGGAGGTAGCACAGATACGCAGTATTTT.